This T cell receptor beta chain comes out of a study of T cells in Graves' hyperthyroidism and ophthalmopathy. The TCR beta CDR3 regions underwent amplification using RNA transcripts as the source. Carried out on the TCR CDR3, a first-round RT-PCR used the HTBI primer set. TCRdb analysed the multiplex PCR reads with MiXCR anew, one entry per CDR3 protein. The sample holds around 540,000 distinct CDR3 sequences, 35% to 55% seen once. Germline values: CDR1 KGHDR, CDR2 SFDVKD. The ends were cut back, 6 bases at V and 4 bases at J, with 11 bases in the middle. This CDR3 is built from 13 residues. The receptor comes from a woman between 18 and 29 years old with Graves' hyperthyroidism. Material for sequencing was peripheral blood or thyroid tissue (not recorded which). V is TRBV24-1 and J is TRBJ1-2; D remains unclear. The CDR3 loop is CATSSVASYGYTF. In nucleotides, the CDR3 is TGTGCCACCAGTTCGGTGGCCTCCTATGGCTACACCTTC.